The entry that follows covers one T cell receptor beta chain sequence. The antigen it recognizes is unknown. Base qualities were left out, and no much larger clone turns up one base away. From the cysteine through the phenylalanine, the CDR3 covers 15 amino acids. Only the CDR3 region is kept as DNA, spanning 45 bases read in frame from base 1. The germline V end is reduced by 7 bases and the J end by 4 bases; junction bases left unmatched: 9. The germline V gene gives CDR1 as SGHTA and CDR2 as FQGNSA. Participants in the prospective study were aged about 18 to 89 years, lived in more than 20 United States geographic areas, and enrolled through a virtual design. Cohort assignment in the prospective study relied on participant-reported clinical history from a screening survey and a study questionnaire. A participant counted as exposed if, within 2 weeks of entering the study, that participant had been in contact with someone who had a PCR-confirmed or clinician-diagnosed COVID-19 case. Each participant in the prospective study had whole blood, serum and a nasopharyngeal or oropharyngeal swab collected by mobile phlebotomists. Additional blood draws and questionnaires over an approximately two-month period could optionally be provided by prospective study participants. Before DNA extraction, prospective study blood samples were shipped either frozen or at room temperature.

These data belong to a study of blood T cell repertoires in COVID-19 (TCRdb year 2020). A note on the overall study: The collaborator samples originated in the United States, Italy and Spain and spanned the acute and convalescent phases of COVID-19. The material from the prospective study consisted of cDNA or gDNA derived from T cells, B-cell-depleted T cells, or PBMCs. The dataset comprised deeply sampled blood TCRbeta repertoires from subjects exposed to, actively infected with, or recovered from COVID-19. The repertoires were released in a freely available public database meant as a resource for research on the immune response to SARS-CoV-2. Samples came from the ongoing ImmuneRACE study (first 160 participants) plus 1,254 subjects from 6 global collaborators. Nearly every sample came with metadata listing a de-identified subject ID, COVID-19 status, age in years and sex. HLA class I and class II types, where available, came from metadata supplied by the sample provider rather than from assay-based typing. The study at large found these results: The amount of clinical and demographic metadata varied by source and participant and was provided uncurated.

TCRbeta CDR3 regions were amplified from genomic DNA using the immunoSEQ Assay, a bias-controlled multiplex PCR. The original pipeline was this. Nucleated cell counts per sample were estimated from amplification of reference gene primers within the assay. To quantify the absolute abundance of each unique TCRbeta CDR3 rearrangement, sequence reads were collapsed and filtered. Productive Simpson clonality was computed per sample as the square root of Simpson's diversity index over productive rearrangements. Held by TCRdb, this immuneACCESS table contains in-frame sequences only and omits some clones. Under half of the omission traces to an unresolved V gene where checked; the cause of the rest is unknown. V, J and clone size are taken as reported in that table, and D and trimming were inferred from the DNA itself. For this sample the table gives 250,000 or so clones, of which around nine tenths were detected only once. Clones ranked in the top ten supply 2.5% to 3.5% of the sample.

Recombination joined TRBV7-2 with TRBJ2-3; 9 junctional bases match TRBD2. Sequencing used PBMCs or T cells enriched from blood (not recorded which). The receptor comes from a woman aged 40 to 50 who had been exposed to COVID-19. In nucleotide form, the sequence is TGTGCCAGCACCCACTCGGGACTAGCAGCAGATACGCAGTATTTT. This encodes CASTHSGLAADTQYF. The reference TRBV7-2 and TRBJ2-3 proteins fill in what lies around the CDR3, so the full variable domain reads GAGVSQSPSNKVTEKGKDVELRCDPISGHTALYWYRQSLGQGLEFLIYFQGNSAPDKSGLPSDRFSAERTGGSVSTLTIQRTQQEDSAVYLCASTHSGLAADTQYFGPGTRLTVL.